This T cell receptor beta chain comes out of a study of CD8 T cells in Susac syndrome. The multiple sclerosis control group consisted of treatment-naive patients whose relapsing-remitting disease, which was either stable or active, fulfilled revised McDonald criteria. RNA was extracted with the RNeasy kit, and a quantity of roughly 0.5 to 1 ug was reverse transcribed using random hexamers. TCRdb processed the immunoSEQ multiplex PCR reads anew with MiXCR; each CDR3 protein has one entry. This table holds 200,000 or so distinct CDR3 sequences, more than 90% found once. Trimming took 7 bases from V and 3 from J; bases not matched to a gene: 2. The CDR3 sequence is 12 residues long. Germline assignment: CDR1 MNHNY and CDR2 SVGAGI (reference sequence).

The sample comprised CD4+ T cells from PBMCs. The chain recombines TRBV6-6 with TRBJ1-2; 7 nucleotides align to TRBD1. The clonotype was recovered from a human donor with multiple sclerosis. CDR3 in amino acids: CASTGGDYGYTF. The CDR3 DNA follows: TGTGCCAGCACAGGGGGGGACTATGGCTACACCTTC.